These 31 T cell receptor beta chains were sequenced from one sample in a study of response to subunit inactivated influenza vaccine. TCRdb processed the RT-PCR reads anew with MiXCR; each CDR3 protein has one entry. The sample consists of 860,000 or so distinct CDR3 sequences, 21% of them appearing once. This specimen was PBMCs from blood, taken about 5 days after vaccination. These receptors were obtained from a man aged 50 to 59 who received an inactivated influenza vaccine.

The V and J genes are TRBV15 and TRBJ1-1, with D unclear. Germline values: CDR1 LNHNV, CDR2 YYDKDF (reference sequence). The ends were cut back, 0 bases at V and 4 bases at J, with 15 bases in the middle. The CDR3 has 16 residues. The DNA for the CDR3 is TGTGCCACCAGCAGAGATCAGGCTGCTAAGGTCACTGAAGCTTTCTTT. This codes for CATSRDQAAKVTEAFF.

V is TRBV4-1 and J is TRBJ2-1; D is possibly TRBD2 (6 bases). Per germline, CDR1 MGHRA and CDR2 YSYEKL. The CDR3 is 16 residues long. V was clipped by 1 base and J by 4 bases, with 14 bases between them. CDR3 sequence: CASSQAQRVDYNEQFF. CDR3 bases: TGCGCCAGCAGCCAAGCCCAGCGGGTGGATTACAATGAGCAGTTCTTC.

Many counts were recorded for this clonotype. The CDR3, as DNA: TGCAGCGTGGGACAGTCGTCAGAGACCCAGTACTTC. Its translation is CSVGQSSETQYF. This chain links TRBV29-1 with TRBJ2-5; 7 nucleotides align to TRBD1. Germline CDR1 reads SQVTM; CDR2 reads ANQGSEA. This CDR3 spans 12 amino acids. The V gene end was trimmed by 6 bases and the J gene end by 4 bases; junction bases not matched to a gene: 5.

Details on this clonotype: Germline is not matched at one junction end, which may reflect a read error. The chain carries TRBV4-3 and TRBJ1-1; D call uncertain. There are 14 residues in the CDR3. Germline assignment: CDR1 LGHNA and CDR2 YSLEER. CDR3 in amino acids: CAISQDFGRTEAFF. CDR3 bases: TGCGCCATCAGCCAAGATTTTGGACGGACGGAAGCTTTCTTT.

The CDR3 DNA sequence: TGTGCCAGCAGCTTCCGACGAGTCCAAGAGACCCAGTACTTC. Translation gives CASSFRRVQETQYF. This rearrangement joins TRBV5-5 to TRBJ2-5; D is unresolved. With 2 bases removed from V and 1 base from J, the gap between germline ends came to 9 bases. In germline, CDR1 is SGHKS, CDR2 YYEKEE (reference sequence). The CDR3 contains 14 residues. The whole variable domain, remainder taken from reference TRBV5-5 and TRBJ2-5, is DAGVTQSPTHLIKTRGQQVTLRCSPISGHKSVSWYQQVLGQGPQFIFQYYEKEERGRGNFPDRFSARQFPNYSSELNVNALLLGDSALYLCASSFRRVQETQYFGPGTRLLVL.

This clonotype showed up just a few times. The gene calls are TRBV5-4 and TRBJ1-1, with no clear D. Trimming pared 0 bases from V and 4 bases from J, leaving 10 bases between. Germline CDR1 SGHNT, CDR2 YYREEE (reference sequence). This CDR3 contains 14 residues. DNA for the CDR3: TGTGCCAGCAGCTTGGCCGTATCAGGCACTGAAGCTTTCTTT. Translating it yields CASSLAVSGTEAFF. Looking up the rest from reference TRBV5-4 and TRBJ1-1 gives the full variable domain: ETGVTQSPTHLIKTRGQQVTLRCSSQSGHNTVSWYQQALGQGPQFIFQYYREEENGRGNFPPRFSGLQFPNYSSELNVNALELDDSALYLCASSLAVSGTEAFFGQGTRLTVV.

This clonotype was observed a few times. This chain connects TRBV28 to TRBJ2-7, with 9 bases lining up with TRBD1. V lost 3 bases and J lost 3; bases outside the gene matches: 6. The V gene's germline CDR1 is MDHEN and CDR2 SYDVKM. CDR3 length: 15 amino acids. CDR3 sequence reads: CASSFVGTGNYEQYF. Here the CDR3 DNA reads TGTGCCAGCAGTTTCGTCGGGACAGGGAACTACGAGCAGTACTTC.

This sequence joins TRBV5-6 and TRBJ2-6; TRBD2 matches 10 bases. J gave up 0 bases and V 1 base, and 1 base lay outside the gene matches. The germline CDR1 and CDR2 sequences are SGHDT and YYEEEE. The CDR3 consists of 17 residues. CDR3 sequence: CASSLSGRASGANVLTF. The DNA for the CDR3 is TGTGCCAGCAGCTTGAGCGGGAGGGCCTCTGGGGCCAACGTCCTGACTTTC.

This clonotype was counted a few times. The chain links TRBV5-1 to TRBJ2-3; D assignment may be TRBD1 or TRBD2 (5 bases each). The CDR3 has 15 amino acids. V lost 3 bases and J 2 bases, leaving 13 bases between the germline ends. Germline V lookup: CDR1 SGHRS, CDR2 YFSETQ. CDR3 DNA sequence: TGCGCCAGCAGCTCGACCGGGACCTTCACAGATACGCAGTATTTT. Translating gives CASSSTGTFTDTQYF.

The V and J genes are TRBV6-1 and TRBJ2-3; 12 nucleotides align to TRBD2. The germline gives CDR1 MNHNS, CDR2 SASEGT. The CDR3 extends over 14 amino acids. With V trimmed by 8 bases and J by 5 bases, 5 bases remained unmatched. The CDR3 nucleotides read TGTGCCAGCGCTAGCGGGAGGGGGCTAGATACGCAGTATTTT. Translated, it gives CASASGRGLDTQYF.

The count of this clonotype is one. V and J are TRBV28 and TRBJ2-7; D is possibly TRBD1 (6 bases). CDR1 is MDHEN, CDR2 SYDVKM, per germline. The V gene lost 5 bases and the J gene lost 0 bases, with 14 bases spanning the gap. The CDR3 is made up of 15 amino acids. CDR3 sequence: CASSTRTDSSYEQYF. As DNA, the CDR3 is TGTGCCAGCAGTACCCGGACGGACAGCTCCTACGAGCAGTACTTC.

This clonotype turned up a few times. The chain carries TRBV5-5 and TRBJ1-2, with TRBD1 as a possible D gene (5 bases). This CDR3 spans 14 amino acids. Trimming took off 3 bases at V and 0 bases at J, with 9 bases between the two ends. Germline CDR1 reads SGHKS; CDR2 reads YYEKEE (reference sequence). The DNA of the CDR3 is TGTGCCAGCAGCTACGGGGGGACTAACTATGGCTACACCTTC. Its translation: CASSYGGTNYGYTF.

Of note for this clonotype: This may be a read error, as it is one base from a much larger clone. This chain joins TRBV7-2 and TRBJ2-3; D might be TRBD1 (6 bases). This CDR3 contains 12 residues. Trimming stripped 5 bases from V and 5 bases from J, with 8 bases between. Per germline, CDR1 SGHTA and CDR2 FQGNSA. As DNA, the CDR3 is TGTGCCAGCAGCCGACAGGTAGATACGCAGTATTTT. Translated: CASSRQVDTQYF.

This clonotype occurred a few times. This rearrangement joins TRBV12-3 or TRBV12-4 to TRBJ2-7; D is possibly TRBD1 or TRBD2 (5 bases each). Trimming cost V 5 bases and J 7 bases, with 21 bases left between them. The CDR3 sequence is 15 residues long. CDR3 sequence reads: CASSRSGTPLREQYF. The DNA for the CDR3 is TGTGCCAGCAGTCGCTCCGGGACCCCACTAAGGGAGCAGTACTTC.

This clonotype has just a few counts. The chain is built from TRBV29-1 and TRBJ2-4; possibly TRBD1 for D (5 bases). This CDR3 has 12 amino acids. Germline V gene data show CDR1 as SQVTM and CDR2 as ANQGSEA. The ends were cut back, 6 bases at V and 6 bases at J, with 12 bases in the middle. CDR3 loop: CSVAKTANIQYF. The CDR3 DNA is TGCAGCGTGGCTAAGACAGCAAACATTCAGTACTTC.

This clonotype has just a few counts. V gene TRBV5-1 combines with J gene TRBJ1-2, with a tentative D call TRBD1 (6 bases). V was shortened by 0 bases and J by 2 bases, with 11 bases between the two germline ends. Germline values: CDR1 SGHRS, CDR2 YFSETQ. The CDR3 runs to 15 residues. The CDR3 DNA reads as TGCGCCAGCAGCTTGGAGCAGGGGAGGAACTATGGCTACACCTTC. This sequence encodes CASSLEQGRNYGYTF.

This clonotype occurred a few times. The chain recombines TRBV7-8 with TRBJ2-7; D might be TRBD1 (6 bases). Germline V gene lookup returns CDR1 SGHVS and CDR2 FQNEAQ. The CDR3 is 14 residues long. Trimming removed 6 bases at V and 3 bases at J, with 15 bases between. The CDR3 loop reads CASSAGTLNYEQYF. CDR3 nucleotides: TGTGCCAGCAGTGCCGGGACACTGAACTACGAGCAGTACTTC.

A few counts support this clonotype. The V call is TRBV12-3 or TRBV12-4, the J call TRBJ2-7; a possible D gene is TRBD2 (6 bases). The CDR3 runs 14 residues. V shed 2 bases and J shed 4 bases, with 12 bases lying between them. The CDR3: CASSLSGDKYEQYF. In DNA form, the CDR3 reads TGTGCCAGCAGTTTATCGGGGGATAAGTACGAGCAGTACTTC.

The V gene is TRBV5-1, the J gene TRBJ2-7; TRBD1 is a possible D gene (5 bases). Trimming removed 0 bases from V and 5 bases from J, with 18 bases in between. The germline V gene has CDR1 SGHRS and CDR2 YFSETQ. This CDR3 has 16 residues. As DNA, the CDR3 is TGCGCCAGCAGCTTGGATTCCCCCAGGGTAGCACACGAGCAGTACTTC. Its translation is CASSLDSPRVAHEQYF. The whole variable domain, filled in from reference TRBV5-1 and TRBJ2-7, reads KAGVTQTPRYLIKTRGQQVTLSCSPISGHRSVSWYQQTPGQGLQFLFEYFSETQRNKGNFPGRFSGRQFSNSRSEMNVSTLELGDSALYLCASSLDSPRVAHEQYFGPGTRLTVT.

The CDR3 reads CASSLAGTMGHGYTF. For the CDR3, the DNA is TGTGCCAGCAGTTTAGCAGGAACAATGGGCCATGGCTACACCTTC. The gene calls are TRBV12-3 or TRBV12-4 and TRBJ1-2; D is ambiguous. CDR3 size: 15 residues. The V end was cut by 0 bases, the J end by 6 bases, with 14 bases between.

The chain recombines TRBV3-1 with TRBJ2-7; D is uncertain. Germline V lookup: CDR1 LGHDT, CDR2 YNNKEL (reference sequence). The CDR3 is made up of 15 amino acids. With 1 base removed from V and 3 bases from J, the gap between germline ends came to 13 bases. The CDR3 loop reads CASSQVGNVRYEQYF. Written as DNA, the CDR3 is TGTGCCAGCAGCCAAGTGGGAAATGTGCGCTACGAGCAGTACTTC.

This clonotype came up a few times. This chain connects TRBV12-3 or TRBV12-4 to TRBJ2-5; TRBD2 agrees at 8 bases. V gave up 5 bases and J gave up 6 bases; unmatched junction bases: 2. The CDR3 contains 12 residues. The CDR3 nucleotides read TGTGCCAGCAGTGATAGCGGGAAGACCCAGTACTTC. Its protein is CASSDSGKTQYF.

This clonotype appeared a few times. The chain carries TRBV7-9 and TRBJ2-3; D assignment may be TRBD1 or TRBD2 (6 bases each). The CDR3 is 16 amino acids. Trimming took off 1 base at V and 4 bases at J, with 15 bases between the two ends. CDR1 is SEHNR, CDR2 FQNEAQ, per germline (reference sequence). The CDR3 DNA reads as TGTGCCAGCAGCTTAGGCTGGAGGGGGACGGCAGATACGCAGTATTTT. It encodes CASSLGWRGTADTQYF. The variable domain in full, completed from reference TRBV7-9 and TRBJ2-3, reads DTGVSQNPRHKITKRGQNVTFRCDPISEHNRLYWYRQTLGQGPEFLTYFQNEAQLEKSRLLSDRFSAERPKGSFSTLEIQRTEQGDSAMYLCASSLGWRGTADTQYFGPGTRLTVL.

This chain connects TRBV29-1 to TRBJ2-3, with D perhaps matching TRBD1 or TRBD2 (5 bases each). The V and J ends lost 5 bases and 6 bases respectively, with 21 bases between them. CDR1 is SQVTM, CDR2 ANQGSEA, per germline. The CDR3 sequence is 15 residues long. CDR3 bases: TGCAGCGTTCCCATCGGGGCAGGGCCGGGGGATACGCAGTATTTT. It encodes CSVPIGAGPGDTQYF.

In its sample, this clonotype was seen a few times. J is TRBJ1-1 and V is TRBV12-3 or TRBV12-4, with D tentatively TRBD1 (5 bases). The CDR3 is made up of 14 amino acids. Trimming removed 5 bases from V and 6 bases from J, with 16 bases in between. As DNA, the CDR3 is TGTGCCAGCAGTAGAGTTGAGGGGCAGTCTGAAGCTTTCTTT. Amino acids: CASSRVEGQSEAFF.

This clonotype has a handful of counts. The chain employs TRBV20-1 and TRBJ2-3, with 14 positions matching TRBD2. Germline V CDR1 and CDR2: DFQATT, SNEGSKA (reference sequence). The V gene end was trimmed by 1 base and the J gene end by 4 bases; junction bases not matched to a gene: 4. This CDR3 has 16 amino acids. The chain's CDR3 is CSARATSGGAPDTQYF. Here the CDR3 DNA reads TGCAGTGCTAGAGCGACTAGCGGGGGGGCCCCAGATACGCAGTATTTT.

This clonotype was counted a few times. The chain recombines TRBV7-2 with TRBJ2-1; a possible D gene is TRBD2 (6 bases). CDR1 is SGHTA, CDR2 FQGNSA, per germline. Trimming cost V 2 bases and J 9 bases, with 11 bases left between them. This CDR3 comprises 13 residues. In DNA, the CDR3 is TGTGCCAGCAGCTTATTGCGGGACGGTGAGCAGTTCTTC. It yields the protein CASSLLRDGEQFF.

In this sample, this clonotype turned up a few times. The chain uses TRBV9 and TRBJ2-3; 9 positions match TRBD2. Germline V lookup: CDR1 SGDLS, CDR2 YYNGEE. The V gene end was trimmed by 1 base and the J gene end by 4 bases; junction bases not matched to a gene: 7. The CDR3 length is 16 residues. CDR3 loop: CASSVLAGDPADTQYF. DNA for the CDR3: TGTGCCAGCAGCGTATTAGCGGGGGACCCAGCAGATACGCAGTATTTT.

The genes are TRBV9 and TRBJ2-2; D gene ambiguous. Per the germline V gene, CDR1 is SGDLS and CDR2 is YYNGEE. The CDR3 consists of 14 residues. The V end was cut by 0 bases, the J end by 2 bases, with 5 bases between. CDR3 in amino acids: CASSVASNTGELFF. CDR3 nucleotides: TGTGCCAGCAGCGTAGCCTCAAACACCGGGGAGCTGTTTTTT.

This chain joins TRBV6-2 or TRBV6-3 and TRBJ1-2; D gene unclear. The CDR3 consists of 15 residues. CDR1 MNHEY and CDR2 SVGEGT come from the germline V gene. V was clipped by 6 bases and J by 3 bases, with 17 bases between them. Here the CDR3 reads CASSYIQVEDYGYTF. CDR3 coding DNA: TGTGCCAGCAGCTACATCCAGGTCGAGGACTATGGCTACACCTTC.

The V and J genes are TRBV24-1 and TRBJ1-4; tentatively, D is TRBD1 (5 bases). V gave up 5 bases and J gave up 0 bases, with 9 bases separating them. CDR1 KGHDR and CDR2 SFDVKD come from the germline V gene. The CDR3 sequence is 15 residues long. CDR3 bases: TGTGCCACCAGTGCCGGGGGGACAACTAATGAAAAACTGTTTTTT. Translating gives CATSAGGTTNEKLFF.